The entry below gives a single T cell receptor (beta chain) sequence along with its context. Using immunoSEQ multiplex PCR, the repertoire was profiled, and TCRdb retains in-frame clones only, with some absent. Here the sample spans about 170,000 clones, 80% to 90% being singletons. These data originate in a study of blood T cell repertoires in COVID-19. Study context: From T cells, B-cell-depleted T cells, or PBMCs came the material, which was cDNA or gDNA.

CDR3 length: 16 amino acids. Germline CDR1 is SNHLY and CDR2 is FYNNEI. Trimming took off 4 bases at V and 4 bases at J, with 17 bases between the two ends. The source material was peripheral blood. The V call is TRBV2, the J call TRBJ1-5, with D tentatively TRBD1 (6 bases). This receptor was identified in an elderly woman with acute or convalescent COVID-19. The CDR3 DNA reads TGTGCCAGCAGTGCATCTGCCCGGACAGCTAATCAGCCCCAGCATTTT. It yields the protein CASSASARTANQPQHF.